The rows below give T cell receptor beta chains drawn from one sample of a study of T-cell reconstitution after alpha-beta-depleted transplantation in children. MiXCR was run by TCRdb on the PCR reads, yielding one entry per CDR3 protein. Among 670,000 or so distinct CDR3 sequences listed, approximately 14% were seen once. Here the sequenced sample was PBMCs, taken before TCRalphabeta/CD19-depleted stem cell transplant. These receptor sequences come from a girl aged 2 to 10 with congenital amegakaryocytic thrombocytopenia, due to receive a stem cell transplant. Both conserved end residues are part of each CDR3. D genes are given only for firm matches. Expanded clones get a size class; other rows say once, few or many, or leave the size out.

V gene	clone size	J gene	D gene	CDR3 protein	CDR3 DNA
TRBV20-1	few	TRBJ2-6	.	CSAHGQTDVLTF	TGCAGTGCCCATGGGCAGACCGACGTCCTGACTTTC
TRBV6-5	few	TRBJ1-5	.	CASSYRKRVQPQHF	TGTGCCAGCAGTTATCGGAAAAGGGTCCAGCCCCAGCATTTT
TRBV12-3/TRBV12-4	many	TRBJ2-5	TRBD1	CASSSMGQETQYF	TGTGCCAGCAGTTCGATGGGACAGGAGACCCAGTACTTC
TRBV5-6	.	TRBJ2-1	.	CASKGGSGLLSEQFF	TGTGCCAGCAAGGGCGGCAGCGGGTTGTTAAGTGAGCAGTTCTTC
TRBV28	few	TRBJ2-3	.	CASSFLRSAESTDTQYF	TGTGCCAGCAGTTTTCTGAGATCAGCGGAGAGCACAGATACGCAGTATTTT
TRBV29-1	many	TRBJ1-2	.	CSVEDELYGYTF	TGCAGCGTTGAAGATGAACTCTATGGCTACACCTTC
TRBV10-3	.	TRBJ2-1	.	CAISQRSSYNEQFF	TGTGCCATCAGTCAGCGGTCCAGCTACAATGAGCAGTTCTTC
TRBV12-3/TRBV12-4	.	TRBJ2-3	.	CASSPTSPPQYF	TGTGCCAGCAGTCCAACTAGCCCGCCGCAGTATTTT
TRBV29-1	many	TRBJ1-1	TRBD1	CSDDGTANTEAFF	TGCAGCGACGACGGGACAGCCAACACTGAAGCTTTCTTT
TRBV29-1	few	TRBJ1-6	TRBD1	CSVPPTGTGASPLHF	TGCAGCGTTCCCCCCACGGGTACAGGGGCTTCGCCCCTCCACTTT
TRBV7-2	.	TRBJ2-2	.	CASSLMLRTTGELFF	TGTGCCAGCAGCTTAATGTTACGGACCACCGGGGAGCTGTTTTTT
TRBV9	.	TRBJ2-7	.	CASSGHVTYEQYF	TGTGCCAGCAGCGGTCATGTAACCTACGAGCAGTACTTC
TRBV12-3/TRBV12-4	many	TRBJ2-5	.	CASSLDLSGTQYF	TGTGCCAGCAGTCTCGACCTCTCGGGGACCCAGTACTTC